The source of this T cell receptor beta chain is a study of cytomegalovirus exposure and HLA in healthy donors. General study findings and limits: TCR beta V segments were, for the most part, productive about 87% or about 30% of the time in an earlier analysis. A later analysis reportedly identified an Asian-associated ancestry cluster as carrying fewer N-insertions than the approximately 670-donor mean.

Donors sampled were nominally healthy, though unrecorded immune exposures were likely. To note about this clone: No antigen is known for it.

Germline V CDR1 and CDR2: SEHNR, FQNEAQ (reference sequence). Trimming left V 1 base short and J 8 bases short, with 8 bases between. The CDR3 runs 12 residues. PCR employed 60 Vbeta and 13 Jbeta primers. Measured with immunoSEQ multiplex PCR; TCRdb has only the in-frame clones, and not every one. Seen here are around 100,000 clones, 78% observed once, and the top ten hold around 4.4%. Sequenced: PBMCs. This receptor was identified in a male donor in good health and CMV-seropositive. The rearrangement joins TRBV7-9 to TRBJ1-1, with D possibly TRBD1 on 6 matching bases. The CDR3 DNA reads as TGTGCCAGCAGCTTAGAAGACAGGGAAGCTTTCTTT. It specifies CASSLEDREAFF.